One TCR beta chain is described in this entry. These data come from a study of patients and donors after allogeneic stem cell transplantation. Via MiXCR, TCRdb re-called the RT-PCR reads, giving one row per CDR3 protein. This sample has about 960,000 distinct CDR3 sequences, with roughly 17% found just once. Deletions cut 8 bases from V and 2 bases from J, with 15 bases between. The CDR3 is made up of 14 amino acids. The sample consisted of blood, either unsorted or a sorted T cell fraction (not recorded which). This chain uses TRBV12-3 or TRBV12-4 with TRBJ1-2; D is unclear. This TCR came from a human donor who was either an allogeneic HSCT recipient or a stem cell or donor lymphocyte infusion donor (not recorded which). It is not recorded whose cells these are; they may come from a transplant donor. The CDR3 sequence: CASVTAAGNYGYTF. The CDR3 DNA is TGTGCCAGCGTTACCGCGGCAGGCAACTATGGCTACACCTTC.